This T cell receptor beta chain appears in the sequencing data of a study of technical replicates of blood from a few donors. The table came from immunoSEQ multiplex PCR; TCRdb's copy has only in-frame clones and leaves some out. The sample yields tens of thousands of clones, 80% to 95% seen once. Sample: T cells isolated from PBMCs. The receptor was derived from a human donor in good health.

The CDR3 loop is CASRPIPSGGITSGANVLTF. The CDR3 bases are TGTGCCAGCAGGCCCATACCTTCAGGGGGTATAACCTCTGGGGCCAACGTCCTGACTTTC. The rearrangement uses TRBV28 and TRBJ2-6; TRBD1 aligns across 7 bases. The CDR3 consists of 20 residues. With V trimmed by 6 bases and J by 0 bases, 17 bases remained unmatched. Per germline, CDR1 MDHEN and CDR2 SYDVKM.